This T cell receptor beta chain was profiled in a study of CD8 T cells in ankylosing spondylitis. Notes on the study in general: Among TCR beta sequences, a motif of about 8 highly homologous variants appeared characteristic of ankylosing spondylitis blood. Clones tied to disease were said to be significantly enriched in matched ankylosing spondylitis synovial fluid.

Molecular-barcoded quantitative 5'-RACE produced these TCR beta libraries. TCRdb re-called the 5' RACE reads through MiXCR, storing one row per CDR3 protein. The table lists about 220,000 distinct CDR3 sequences, about 7% of them singletons, with approximately 14% in the top ten. This clonotype was seen ten or more times. What it recognizes is unknown. This receptor was taken from a male donor with ankylosing spondylitis. Sequencing used blood, either unsorted or a sorted T cell fraction (not recorded which).

CDR3 region: CASSYRTSGNNEQFF. CDR3 coding DNA: TGTGCCAGCAGTTACCGGACTAGCGGAAACAATGAGCAGTTCTTC. V usage is TRBV6-2 or TRBV6-3 and J usage is TRBJ2-1, with TRBD2 identical over 10 bases. Germline CDR1 and CDR2: MNHEY and SVGEGT. This CDR3 has 15 residues. Trimming at V came to 2 bases and at J to 5 bases, leaving 3 bases not matched to a gene.